Here is one TCR beta chain with its context. Its specificity is not known. The record originates from a study of T cell repertoires in ileal Crohn's disease. As for the study in general: All patients had surgery for stricturing (61%) or penetrating (around 39%) disease.

Repertoires were generated with immunoSEQ multiplex PCR, while TCRdb's copy carries only in-frame clones and drops some. This table has about 2,700 clones, 90% appearing once. CDR1 MNHEY and CDR2 SVGAGI come from the germline V gene. The V gene lost 8 bases and the J gene lost 0 bases, with 8 bases spanning the gap. CDR3 length: 13 residues. Surgical specimens yielded lamina propria lymphocytes, which were density-gradient separated and then sorted. Study-wide results and limits: Endoscopic recurrence occurred in every patient whose clonality exceeded 26.8%.

The clonotype originates from an adult with Crohn's disease. J is TRBJ1-3 and V is TRBV6-5; D unresolved. The sequenced sample was CD4+ T cells sorted from the ileum. CDR3 in amino acids: CASRENSGNTIYF. CDR3 coding DNA: TGTGCCAGCCGGGAGAACTCTGGAAACACCATATATTTT.